A single sample is the source of the 5 T cell receptor beta chains below, sequenced in a study of molecular identifiers for immune sequencing clone quantification. One entry per CDR3 protein, called by TCRdb with MiXCR from the PCR reads. The sample has approximately 630,000 distinct CDR3 sequences, roughly 23% seen once; the top ten hold about 0.81%. The sample comprised naive CD8+ T cells from blood, with Jurkat cell RNA spiked in. The subset here: FACS-sorted CD8+CD4-CCR7+CD45RA+ naive T cells. These receptors originate from a human donor in good health. Some libraries in this study had Jurkat cell RNA spiked in.

The V call is TRBV30, the J call TRBJ1-4; a weak D match, TRBD1 (5 bases). V was trimmed by 3 bases and J by 1 base, leaving 9 bases between them. CDR3 size: 14 residues. CDR1 and CDR2 from the germline V gene are GTSNPN and SVGIG (reference sequence). The CDR3 spells CAWSPDITNEKLFF. In DNA form, the CDR3 reads TGTGCCTGGAGCCCGGACATAACTAATGAAAAACTGTTTTTT.

On this clonotype: It may be a read error: a sequence one base away is much more abundant. Here the CDR3 omits its conserved ending phenylalanine or tryptophan, so a read error is the likely source. This sequence joins TRBV10-3 and TRBJ2-7; D remains ambiguous. Looked up from germline, CDR1 is ENHRY and CDR2 is SYGVKD. V lost 0 bases, J lost 4 bases, and 10 bases lay in between. The CDR3 extends over 14 amino acids. Here the CDR3 DNA reads TGTGCCATCAGTGAGTCCAAGAGTGGTTACGAGCAGTACTCC. It yields the protein CAISESKSGYEQYS.

This clonotype was picked up many times. The chain joins TRBV4-3 to TRBJ2-7, with 9 bases lining up with TRBD1. CDR1 LGHNA and CDR2 YSLEER come from the germline V gene. The CDR3 has 15 residues. Unmatched junction bases numbered 7, after V lost 2 bases and J lost 5 bases. In DNA, the CDR3 is TGCGCCAGCAGCCAATCCACCGGGACAGGGCACGAGCAGTACTTC. This codes for CASSQSTGTGHEQYF.

The chain has TRBV28 and TRBJ2-7, with 8 bases aligning to TRBD1. Per germline, CDR1 MDHEN and CDR2 SYDVKM. The CDR3 totals 18 residues. The V gene end was trimmed by 4 bases and the J gene end by 4 bases; junction bases not matched to a gene: 18. DNA of the CDR3: TGTGCCAGCAGTTCTCCAAGACAGGGGTTATCGCTCCTGTACGAGCAGTACTTC. Protein: CASSSPRQGLSLLYEQYF. The full variable domain, in which reference TRBV28 and TRBJ2-7 provide the parts outside the CDR3, is DVKVTQSSRYLVKRTGEKVFLECVQDMDHENMFWYRQDPGLGLRLIYFSYDVKMKEKGDIPEGYSVSREKKERFSLILESASTNQTSMYLCASSSPRQGLSLLYEQYFGPGTRLTVT.

This clonotype showed up just a few times. This rearrangement joins TRBV6-6 to TRBJ2-1; 10 bases align to TRBD2. V dropped 4 bases and J dropped 4; count of bases not matched to a gene: 10. Germline V lookup: CDR1 MNHNY, CDR2 SVGAGI (reference sequence). The CDR3 is 17 residues long. DNA for the CDR3: TGTGCCAGCAGTTTTAATAGCGGGGGGTCGACATACAATGAGCAGTTCTTC. This gives the protein CASSFNSGGSTYNEQFF.